This T cell receptor beta chain was captured by sequencing in a study of graft-versus-host responses after intestinal transplantation. Whole-study findings and limits: Within allografts, high graft-versus-host to host-versus-graft clonal ratios were seen among patients with graft-donor T cell macrochimerism. The authors found GvH clones in recipient marrow, some appearing first in ileum or blood.

Germline CDR1 is MNHNY and CDR2 is SVGAGI (reference sequence). The CDR3 has 12 amino acids. The V gene lost 8 bases and the J gene lost 6 bases, with 11 bases spanning the gap. Method: immunoSEQ multiplex PCR; TCRdb's copy keeps in-frame clones and lacks some. In the table there are over 100,000 clones, roughly 92% of which are singletons. As concerns this clone: Its antigen is undetermined.

The sequences come from unstimulated CD4+ T cells sorted from spleen or lymph node cells, collected before transplant. This chain connects TRBV6-6 to TRBJ1-5; TRBD1 is a possible D gene (6 bases). The TCR comes from a human donor who was the organ donor for an intestinal transplant. Here the CDR3 reads CASGGLGQPQHF. In DNA, the CDR3 is TGTGCCAGCGGGGGGCTTGGTCAGCCCCAGCATTTT.